These 23 T cell receptor beta chains were all obtained from the same sample, sequenced in a study of early T cells in non-severe SARS-CoV-2 infection. MiXCR was run by TCRdb on the 5' RACE reads, yielding one entry per CDR3 protein. The data contain tens of thousands of distinct CDR3 sequences, around 6% of them seen just once; the ten biggest clones take up 9.5% to 15%. Input material: whole blood. These TCRs come from an adult who was a healthcare worker with PCR-confirmed SARS-CoV-2 infection or an uninfected control (not recorded which).

This clonotype showed up just a few times. This rearrangement joins TRBV28 to TRBJ2-2; TRBD2 is a possible D gene (6 bases). The V gene's germline CDR1 is MDHEN and CDR2 SYDVKM. V was pared by 6 bases and J by 4 bases, with 18 bases between. This CDR3 is built from 16 residues. CDR3 loop: CASSPTRAGSTGELFF. The DNA of the CDR3 is TGTGCCAGCAGCCCTACTAGGGCGGGGTCCACCGGGGAGCTGTTTTTT.

This chain uses TRBV12-3 or TRBV12-4 with TRBJ2-2, with 7 bases aligning to TRBD2. V trimming: 3 bases; J trimming: 2 bases; junction bases outside the gene matches: 6. The CDR3 length is 16 residues. DNA for the CDR3: TGTGCCAGCAGTTTTGCGGGGGTAATAAACACCGGGGAGCTGTTTTTT. Translated, it gives CASSFAGVINTGELFF.

V is TRBV11-3 and J is TRBJ1-5; the D gene is possibly TRBD1 (6 bases). The CDR3 runs to 16 residues. With 5 bases removed from V and 2 bases from J, the gap between germline ends came to 16 bases. Germline lookup yields CDR1 SGHNT and CDR2 YENEEA. The CDR3 nucleotides read TGTGCCAGCAGCCCGGACGGGGGGCAAGGCAATCAGCCCCAGCATTTT. It specifies CASSPDGGQGNQPQHF.

V is TRBV12-3 or TRBV12-4 and J is TRBJ1-2; D gene uncertain. The CDR3 consists of 12 residues. With 5 bases removed from V and 5 bases from J, the gap between germline ends came to 9 bases. This CDR3 reads CASSNDLYGYTF. The CDR3 DNA follows: TGTGCCAGCAGTAATGACCTTTATGGCTACACCTTC.

The chain couples TRBV20-1 to TRBJ2-3; TRBD2 matches 8 bases. Germline loops: CDR1 DFQATT, CDR2 SNEGSKA (reference sequence). The V and J ends lost 6 bases and 1 base, in that order; junction bases with no gene match: 3. CDR3 length: 13 residues. CDR3 loop: CSAEAGGTDTQYF. The CDR3 DNA follows: TGCAGTGCAGAAGCGGGGGGCACAGATACGCAGTATTTT.

This clonotype was seen a handful of times. V and J are TRBV5-1 and TRBJ2-1; D tentatively reads TRBD1 or TRBD2 (5 bases each). From germline, CDR1 is SGHRS and CDR2 YFSETQ. V was shortened by 7 bases and J by 1 base, with 18 bases between the two germline ends. The CDR3 runs 16 residues. Here the CDR3 reads CASSEGRAISYNEQFF. CDR3 nucleotide sequence: TGCGCCAGCTCAGAGGGCAGGGCTATTTCCTACAATGAGCAGTTCTTC.

The V gene is TRBV4-1, the J gene TRBJ2-3; D call uncertain. The CDR3 contains 15 residues. The ends were cut back, 1 base at V and 3 bases at J, with 11 bases in the middle. CDR1 MGHRA and CDR2 YSYEKL come from the germline V gene. CDR3 coding DNA: TGCGCCAGCAGCCAAGTGGGTACAGTTACAGATACGCAGTATTTT. As protein: CASSQVGTVTDTQYF.

To note about this clonotype: One base away lies a much larger clone, so this may be a sequencing read error. The V call is TRBV5-1, the J call TRBJ1-1, with a tentative D call TRBD1 (6 bases). This CDR3 spans 13 amino acids. Germline-derived CDR1 and CDR2 are SGHRS and YFSETQ. Here the CDR3 DNA reads TGCGCCATCAGCTTGGACAGTCCGACTGAAGCTTTCTTT. Amino acid sequence: CAISLDSPTEAFF.

Ten or more counts support this clonotype. V and J are TRBV25-1 and TRBJ2-5; 8 nucleotides align to TRBD1. This CDR3 has 16 amino acids. Germline V gene lookup returns CDR1 MGHDK and CDR2 SYGVNS. V dropped 3 bases and J dropped 1; count of bases not matched to a gene: 7. Here the CDR3 DNA reads TGTGCCAGCAGTGAGACGGACAGGGACCTCCAAGAGACCCAGTACTTC. Its translation: CASSETDRDLQETQYF.

The table lists this clonotype with many counts. The rearrangement uses TRBV5-4 and TRBJ2-5; TRBD2 agrees at 13 bases. The CDR3 spans 16 residues. The germline gives CDR1 SGHNT, CDR2 YYREEE (reference sequence). V lost 4 bases and J lost 0; bases outside the gene matches: 3. The CDR3 region is CASSGGTSGDQETQYF. The CDR3 bases are TGTGCCAGCAGCGGGGGGACTAGCGGGGACCAAGAGACCCAGTACTTC. Combining the CDR3 with reference TRBV5-4 and TRBJ2-5 gives the whole variable domain ETGVTQSPTHLIKTRGQQVTLRCSSQSGHNTVSWYQQALGQGPQFIFQYYREEENGRGNFPPRFSGLQFPNYSSELNVNALELDDSALYLCASSGGTSGDQETQYFGPGTRLLVL.

This clonotype was counted at least ten times. This chain joins TRBV5-1 and TRBJ2-5; 8 nucleotides align to TRBD2. The V gene end was trimmed by 3 bases and the J gene end by 5 bases; junction bases not matched to a gene: 18. This CDR3 has 18 residues. Looked up from germline, CDR1 is SGHRS and CDR2 is YFSETQ. The CDR3 coding sequence is TGCGCCAGCAGCTGGAAGCCGGGACTAGTCCCTCAAGGGGAGACCCAGTACTTC. It encodes CASSWKPGLVPQGETQYF.

This clonotype was seen many times. The CDR3 spells CASSPGRSDNSPLHF. Written as DNA, the CDR3 is TGTGCCAGCAGTCCCGGACGGTCTGATAATTCACCCCTCCACTTT. The chain has TRBV28 and TRBJ1-6, with unresolved D. V dropped 5 bases and J dropped 5 bases, with 13 bases sitting between them. This CDR3 spans 15 amino acids. Germline CDR1 and CDR2: MDHEN and SYDVKM.

This chain joins TRBV11-2 and TRBJ2-3; 8 positions match TRBD2. CDR3 length: 16 amino acids. Germline V gene data show CDR1 as SGHAT and CDR2 as FQNNGV. The V segment lost 5 bases and the J segment 0 bases; nucleotides outside the gene matches: 7. CDR3 coding DNA: TGTGCCAGCAGCCTCCGGACTAGCTCTAGCACAGATACGCAGTATTTT. Translated, it gives CASSLRTSSSTDTQYF.

This clonotype was counted ten times or more. The chain couples TRBV29-1 to TRBJ1-1; D gene uncertain. Trimming shortened V by 3 bases and J by 0 bases, and 8 bases separated the two germline ends. Germline assignment: CDR1 SQVTM and CDR2 ANQGSEA. The CDR3 is made up of 13 amino acids. The CDR3 region has the DNA TGCAGCGTTGACAGGTCCGTGAACACTGAAGCTTTCTTT. Its translation: CSVDRSVNTEAFF.

The chain carries TRBV12-3 or TRBV12-4 and TRBJ1-5; D is unresolved. Trimming left V 6 bases short and J 5 bases short, with 14 bases between. This CDR3 has 14 amino acids. CDR3: CASSPRVGYQPQHF. CDR3 sequence (DNA): TGTGCCAGCAGCCCAAGGGTAGGGTATCAGCCCCAGCATTTT.

This clonotype has a count of ten or more. The chain has TRBV19 and TRBJ2-7; D not certain. This CDR3 spans 13 amino acids. Germline CDR1 LNHDA, CDR2 SQIVND (reference sequence). Trimming took off 0 bases at V and 5 bases at J, with 8 bases between the two ends. The CDR3 DNA reads as TGTGCCAGTAGTATAGATACGAGCAACGAGCAGTACTTC. This codes for CASSIDTSNEQYF.

The gene calls are TRBV19 and TRBJ2-3; 7 bases align to TRBD2. V shed 6 bases and J 3 bases; nucleotides not matched to a gene: 3. CDR1 LNHDA and CDR2 SQIVND come from the germline V gene (reference sequence). This CDR3 has 13 residues. The CDR3 protein is CASRPRGTDTQYF. CDR3 coding DNA: TGTGCCAGTAGGCCGCGGGGGACAGATACGCAGTATTTT.

This clonotype was seen a handful of times. The V call is TRBV6-2 or TRBV6-3, the J call TRBJ2-5, with TRBD1 matching 7 bases. Germline V gene lookup returns CDR1 MNHEY and CDR2 SVGEGT. The V segment lost 8 bases and the J segment 4 bases; nucleotides outside the gene matches: 4. This CDR3 is 12 amino acids long. This CDR3 is CASRDSGETQYF. For the CDR3, the DNA is TGTGCCAGCCGGGACAGCGGAGAGACCCAGTACTTC.

The chain combines TRBV9 with TRBJ2-3, with 7 bases identical to TRBD1. V was clipped by 0 bases and J by 1 base; unmatched bases: 2. Germline loops: CDR1 SGDLS, CDR2 YYNGEE. This CDR3 has 15 amino acids. The CDR3 coding sequence is TGTGCCAGCAGCGTAGTTACAGGGGGCACAGATACGCAGTATTTT. It specifies CASSVVTGGTDTQYF.

This clonotype was counted a few times. The chain uses TRBV7-9 and TRBJ1-1, with D uncertain. Germline CDR1 reads SEHNR; CDR2 reads FQNEAQ (reference sequence). This CDR3 region has 12 residues. V lost 6 bases, J lost 11 bases, and 16 bases lay in between. This chain's CDR3 is CASRPQDVGAFF. The CDR3 DNA sequence: TGTGCCAGCAGGCCGCAGGACGTAGGGGCTTTCTTT.

In its sample, this clonotype was seen many times. The chain couples TRBV6-2 or TRBV6-3 to TRBJ1-6; maybe TRBD1 (5 bases). V was pared by 0 bases and J by 3 bases, with 18 bases between. The CDR3 runs to 19 residues. Germline CDR1 is MNHEY and CDR2 is SVGEGT. CDR3 nucleotide sequence: TGTGCCAGCAGTTACTCGTCTTTCCCTCGGGGCAACTATAATTCACCCCTCCACTTT. Translated: CASSYSSFPRGNYNSPLHF.

This clonotype was recorded at least ten times. The chain has TRBV20-1 and TRBJ1-1, with TRBD1 matching 9 bases. The CDR3 runs 14 residues. From germline, CDR1 is DFQATT and CDR2 SNEGSKA (reference sequence). The J segment lost 6 bases and the V segment lost 6 bases, leaving 11 bases of the junction unmatched. The CDR3 DNA follows: TGCAGTGCCCTGAGGCCGGGACAGGGAGCTGAAGCTTTCTTT. Residues: CSALRPGQGAEAFF.

In DNA form, the CDR3 reads TGTGCCAGCAGTTACGAGGCAGGGGAAAGGAAGGATACGCAGTATTTT. Amino acid sequence: CASSYEAGERKDTQYF. V is TRBV6-2 or TRBV6-3 and J is TRBJ2-3, with a weak D call TRBD1 (6 bases). The CDR3 spans 16 residues. Trimming took 2 bases from V and 6 from J, leaving 18 bases between them. The V gene's germline CDR1 is MNHEY and CDR2 SVGEGT.